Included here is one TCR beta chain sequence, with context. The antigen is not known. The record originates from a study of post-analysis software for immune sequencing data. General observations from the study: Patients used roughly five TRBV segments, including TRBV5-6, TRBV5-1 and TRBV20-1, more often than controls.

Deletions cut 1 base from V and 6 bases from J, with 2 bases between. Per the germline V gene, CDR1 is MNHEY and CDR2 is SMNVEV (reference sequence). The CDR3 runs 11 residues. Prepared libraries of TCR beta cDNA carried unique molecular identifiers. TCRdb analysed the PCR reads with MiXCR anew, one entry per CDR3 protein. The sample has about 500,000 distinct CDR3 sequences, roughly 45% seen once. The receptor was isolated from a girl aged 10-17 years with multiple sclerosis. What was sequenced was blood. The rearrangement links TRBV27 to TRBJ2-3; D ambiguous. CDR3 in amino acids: CASSLWDTQYF. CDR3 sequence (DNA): TGTGCCAGCAGTTTATGGGATACGCAGTATTTT.